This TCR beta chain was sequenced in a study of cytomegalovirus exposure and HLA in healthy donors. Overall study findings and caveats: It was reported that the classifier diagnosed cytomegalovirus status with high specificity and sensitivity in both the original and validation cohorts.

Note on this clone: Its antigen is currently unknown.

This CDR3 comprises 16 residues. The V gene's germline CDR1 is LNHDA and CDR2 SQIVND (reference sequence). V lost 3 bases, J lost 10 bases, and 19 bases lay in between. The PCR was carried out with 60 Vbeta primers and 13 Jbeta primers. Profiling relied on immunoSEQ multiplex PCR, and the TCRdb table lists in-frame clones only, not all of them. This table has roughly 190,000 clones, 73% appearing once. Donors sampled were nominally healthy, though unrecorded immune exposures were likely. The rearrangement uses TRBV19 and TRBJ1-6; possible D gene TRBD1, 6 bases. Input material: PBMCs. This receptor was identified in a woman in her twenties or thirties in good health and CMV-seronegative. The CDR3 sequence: CASSIGGGGRHSPLHF. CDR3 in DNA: TGTGCCAGTAGTATTGGGGGAGGGGGTCGCCACTCACCCCTCCACTTT.